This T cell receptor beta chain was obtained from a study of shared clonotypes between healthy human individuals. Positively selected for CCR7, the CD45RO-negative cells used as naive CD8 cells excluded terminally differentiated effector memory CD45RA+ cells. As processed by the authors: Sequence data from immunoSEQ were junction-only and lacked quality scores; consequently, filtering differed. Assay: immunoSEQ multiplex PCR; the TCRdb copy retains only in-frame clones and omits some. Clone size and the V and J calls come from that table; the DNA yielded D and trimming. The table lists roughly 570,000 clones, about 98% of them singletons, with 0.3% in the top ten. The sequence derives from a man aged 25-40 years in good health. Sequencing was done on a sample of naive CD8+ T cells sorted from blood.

The CDR3 sequence is CASSHSRQGSYNEQFF. CDR3 in DNA: TGTGCCAGCAGCCACTCCCGACAGGGGTCCTACAATGAGCAGTTCTTC. The genes are TRBV7-8 and TRBJ2-1; 8 nucleotides line up with TRBD1. The J segment lost 1 base and the V segment lost 5 bases, leaving 7 bases of the junction unmatched. CDR1 and CDR2 from the germline V gene are SGHVS and FQNEAQ. CDR3 size: 16 residues. Full variable domain (remainder filled in from reference TRBV7-8 and TRBJ2-1): GAGVSQSPRYKVAKRGQDVALRCDPISGHVSLFWYQQALGQGPEFLTYFQNEAQLDKSGLPSDRFFAERPEGSVSTLKIQRTQQEDSAVYLCASSHSRQGSYNEQFFGPGTRLTVL.